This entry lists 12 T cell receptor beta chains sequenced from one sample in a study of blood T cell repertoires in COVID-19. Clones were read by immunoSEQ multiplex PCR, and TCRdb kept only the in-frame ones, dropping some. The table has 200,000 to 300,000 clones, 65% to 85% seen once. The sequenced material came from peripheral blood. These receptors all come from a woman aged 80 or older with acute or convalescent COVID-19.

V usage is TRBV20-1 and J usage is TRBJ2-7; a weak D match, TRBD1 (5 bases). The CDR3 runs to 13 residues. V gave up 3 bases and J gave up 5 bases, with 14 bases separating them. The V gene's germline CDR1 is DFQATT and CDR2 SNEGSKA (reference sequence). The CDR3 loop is CSASSAGYNEQYF. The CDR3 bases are TGCAGTGCTAGTTCGGCAGGGTATAACGAGCAGTACTTC.

The CDR3 region has the DNA TGTGCCAGCAGCTTCAACAGGCAAGAGACCCAGTACTTC. Amino acids: CASSFNRQETQYF. This chain joins TRBV11-2 and TRBJ2-5; perhaps TRBD1 as D (5 bases). Germline-derived CDR1 and CDR2 are SGHAT and FQNNGV. V was clipped by 3 bases and J by 2 bases, with 7 bases between them. This CDR3 comprises 13 residues.

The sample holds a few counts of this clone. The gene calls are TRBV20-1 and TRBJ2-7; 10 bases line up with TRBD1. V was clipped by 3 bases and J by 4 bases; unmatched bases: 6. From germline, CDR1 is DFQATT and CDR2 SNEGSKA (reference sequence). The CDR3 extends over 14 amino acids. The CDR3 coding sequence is TGCAGTGCTAGTTCCGGGACAGGGGCTTACGAGCAGTACTTC. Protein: CSASSGTGAYEQYF.

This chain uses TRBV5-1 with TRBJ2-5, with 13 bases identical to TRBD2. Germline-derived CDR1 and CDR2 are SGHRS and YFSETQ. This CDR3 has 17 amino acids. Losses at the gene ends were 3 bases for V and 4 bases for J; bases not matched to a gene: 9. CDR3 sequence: CASSSTSGRAGRETQYF. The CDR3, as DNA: TGCGCCAGCAGCTCTACTAGCGGGAGGGCCGGGCGAGAGACCCAGTACTTC.

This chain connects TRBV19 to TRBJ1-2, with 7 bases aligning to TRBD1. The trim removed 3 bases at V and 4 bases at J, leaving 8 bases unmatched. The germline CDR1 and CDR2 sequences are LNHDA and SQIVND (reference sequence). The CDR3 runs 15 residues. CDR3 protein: CASSIDREIVYGYTF. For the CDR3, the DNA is TGTGCCAGTAGTATCGACAGGGAGATAGTCTATGGCTACACCTTC.

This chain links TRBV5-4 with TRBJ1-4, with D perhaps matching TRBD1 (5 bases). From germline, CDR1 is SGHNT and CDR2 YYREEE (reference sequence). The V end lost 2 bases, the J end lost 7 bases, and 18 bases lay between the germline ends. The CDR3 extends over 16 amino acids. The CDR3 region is CASSLSLDRSAEKLFF. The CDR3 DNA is TGTGCCAGCAGCTTAAGTTTAGACAGATCAGCTGAAAAACTGTTTTTT.

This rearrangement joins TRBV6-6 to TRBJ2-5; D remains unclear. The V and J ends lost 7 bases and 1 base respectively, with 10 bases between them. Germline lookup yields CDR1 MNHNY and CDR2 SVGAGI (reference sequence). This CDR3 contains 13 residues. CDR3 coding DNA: TGTGCCAGCACCCCGACTCCCCAAGAGACCCAGTACTTC. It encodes CASTPTPQETQYF.

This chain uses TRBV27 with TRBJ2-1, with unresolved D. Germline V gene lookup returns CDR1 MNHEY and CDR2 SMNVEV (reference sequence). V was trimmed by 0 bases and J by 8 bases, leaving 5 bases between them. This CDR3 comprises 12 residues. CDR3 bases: TGTGCCAGCAGTTTATCCCGGGATGAGCAGTTCTTC. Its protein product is CASSLSRDEQFF.

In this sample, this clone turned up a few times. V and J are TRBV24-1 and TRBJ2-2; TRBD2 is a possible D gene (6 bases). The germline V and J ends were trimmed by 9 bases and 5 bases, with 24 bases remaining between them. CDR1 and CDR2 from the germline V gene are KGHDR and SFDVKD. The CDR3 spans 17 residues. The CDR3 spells CATGPGEGRGRTGELFF. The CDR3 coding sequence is TGTGCCACCGGTCCGGGGGAAGGGCGGGGCAGAACCGGGGAGCTGTTTTTT.

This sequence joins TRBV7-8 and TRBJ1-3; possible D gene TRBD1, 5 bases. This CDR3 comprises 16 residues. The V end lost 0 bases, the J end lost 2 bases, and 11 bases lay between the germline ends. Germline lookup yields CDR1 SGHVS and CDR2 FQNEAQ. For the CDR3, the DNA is TGTGCCAGCAGCTTAGCATCGCAGGGCCCTGGAAACACCATATATTTT. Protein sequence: CASSLASQGPGNTIYF.

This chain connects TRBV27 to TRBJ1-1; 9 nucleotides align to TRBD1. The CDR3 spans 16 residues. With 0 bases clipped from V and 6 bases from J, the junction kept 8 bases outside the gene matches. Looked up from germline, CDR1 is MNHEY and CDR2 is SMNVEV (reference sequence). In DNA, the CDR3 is TGTGCCAGCAGTTTATCGGGGGGACAGGGCTTCGCTGAAGCTTTCTTT. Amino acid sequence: CASSLSGGQGFAEAFF.

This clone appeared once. CDR3 loop: CASSPLGTSGGTDTQYF. The CDR3 bases are TGTGCCAGCAGTCCCCTCGGGACTAGCGGGGGCACAGATACGCAGTATTTT. The V gene is TRBV27, the J gene TRBJ2-3; TRBD2 aligns across 13 bases. Germline V CDR1 and CDR2: MNHEY, SMNVEV (reference sequence). Losses at the gene ends were 5 bases for V and 1 base for J; bases not matched to a gene: 6. The length of the CDR3 is 17 residues.